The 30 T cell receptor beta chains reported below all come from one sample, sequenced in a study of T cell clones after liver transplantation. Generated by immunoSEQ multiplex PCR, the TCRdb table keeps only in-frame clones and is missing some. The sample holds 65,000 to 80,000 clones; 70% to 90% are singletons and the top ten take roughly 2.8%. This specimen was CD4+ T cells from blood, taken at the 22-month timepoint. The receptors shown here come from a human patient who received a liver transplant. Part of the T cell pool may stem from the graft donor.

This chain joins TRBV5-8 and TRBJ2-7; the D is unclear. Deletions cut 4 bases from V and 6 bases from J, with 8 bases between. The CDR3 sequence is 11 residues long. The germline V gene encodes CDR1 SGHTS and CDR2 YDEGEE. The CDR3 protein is CASSILAEQYF. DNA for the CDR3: TGTGCCAGCAGCATCTTAGCCGAGCAGTACTTC.

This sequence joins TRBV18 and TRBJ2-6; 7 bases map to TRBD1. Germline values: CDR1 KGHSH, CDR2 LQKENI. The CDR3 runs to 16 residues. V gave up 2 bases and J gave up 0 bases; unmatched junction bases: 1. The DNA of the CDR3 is TGTGCCAGCTCACCAACAGGGGCCTCTGGGGCCAACGTCCTGACTTTC. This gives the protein CASSPTGASGANVLTF.

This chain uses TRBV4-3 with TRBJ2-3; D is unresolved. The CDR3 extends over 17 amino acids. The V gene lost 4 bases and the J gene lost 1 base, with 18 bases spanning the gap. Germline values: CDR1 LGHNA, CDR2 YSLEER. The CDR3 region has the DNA TGCGCCAGCAGCCTCTCGGGCGGTCCCCAGGGCACAGATACGCAGTATTTT. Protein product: CASSLSGGPQGTDTQYF.

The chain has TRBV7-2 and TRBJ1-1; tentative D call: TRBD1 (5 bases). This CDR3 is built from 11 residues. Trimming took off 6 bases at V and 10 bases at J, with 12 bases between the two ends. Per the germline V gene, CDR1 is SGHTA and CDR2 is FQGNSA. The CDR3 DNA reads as TGTGCCAGCAGTGCGGGGGGTAGAGCTTTCTTT. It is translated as CASSAGGRAFF.

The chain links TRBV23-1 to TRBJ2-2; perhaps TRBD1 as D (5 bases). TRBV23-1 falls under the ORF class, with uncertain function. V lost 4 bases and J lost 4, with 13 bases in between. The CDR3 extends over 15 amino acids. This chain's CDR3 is CASSPGILVTGELFF. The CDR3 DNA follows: TGCGCCAGCAGTCCAGGGATTTTGGTCACCGGGGAGCTGTTTTTT.

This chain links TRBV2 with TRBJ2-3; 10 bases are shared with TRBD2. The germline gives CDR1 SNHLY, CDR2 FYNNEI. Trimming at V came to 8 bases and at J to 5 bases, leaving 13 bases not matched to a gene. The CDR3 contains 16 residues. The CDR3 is CASGALASGSKDTQYF. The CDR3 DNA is TGTGCCAGCGGAGCGCTCGCTAGCGGGAGTAAAGATACGCAGTATTTT.

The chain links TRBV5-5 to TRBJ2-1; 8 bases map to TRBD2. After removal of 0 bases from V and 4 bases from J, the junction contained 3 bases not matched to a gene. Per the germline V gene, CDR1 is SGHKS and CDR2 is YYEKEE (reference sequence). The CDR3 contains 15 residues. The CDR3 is CASSLGLAPYNEQFF. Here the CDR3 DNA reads TGTGCCAGCAGCTTGGGACTAGCGCCGTACAATGAGCAGTTCTTC.

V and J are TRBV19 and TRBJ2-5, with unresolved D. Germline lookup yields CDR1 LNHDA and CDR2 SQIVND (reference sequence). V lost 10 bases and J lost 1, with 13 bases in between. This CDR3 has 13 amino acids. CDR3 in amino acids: CATCRAPQETQYF. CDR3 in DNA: TGTGCCACCTGCCGGGCCCCCCAAGAGACCCAGTACTTC.

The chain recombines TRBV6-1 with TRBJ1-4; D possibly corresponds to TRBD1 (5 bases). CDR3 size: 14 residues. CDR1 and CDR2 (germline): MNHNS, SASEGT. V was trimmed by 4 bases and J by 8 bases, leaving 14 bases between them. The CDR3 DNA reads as TGTGCCAGCAGTGGGGACTATGGGAGGGAAAAACTGTTTTTT. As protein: CASSGDYGREKLFF.

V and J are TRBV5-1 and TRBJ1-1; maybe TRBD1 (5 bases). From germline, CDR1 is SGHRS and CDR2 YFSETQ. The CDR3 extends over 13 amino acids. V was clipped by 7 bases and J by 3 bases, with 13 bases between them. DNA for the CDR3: TGCGCCAGCCAGATCAGGGTAGACACTGAAGCTTTCTTT. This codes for CASQIRVDTEAFF.

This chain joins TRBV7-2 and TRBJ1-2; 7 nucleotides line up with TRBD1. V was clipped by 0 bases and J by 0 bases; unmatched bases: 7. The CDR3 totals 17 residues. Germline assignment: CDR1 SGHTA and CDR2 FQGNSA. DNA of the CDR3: TGTGCCAGCAGCTTAGCGCTGGGACAGCCGACTAACTATGGCTACACCTTC. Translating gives CASSLALGQPTNYGYTF.

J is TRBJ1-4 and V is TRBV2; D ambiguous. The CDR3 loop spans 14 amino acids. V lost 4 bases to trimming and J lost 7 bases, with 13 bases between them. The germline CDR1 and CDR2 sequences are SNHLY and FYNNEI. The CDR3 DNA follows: TGTGCCAGCAGTGGGAGCCGGACGTCTGAAAAACTGTTTTTT. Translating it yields CASSGSRTSEKLFF.

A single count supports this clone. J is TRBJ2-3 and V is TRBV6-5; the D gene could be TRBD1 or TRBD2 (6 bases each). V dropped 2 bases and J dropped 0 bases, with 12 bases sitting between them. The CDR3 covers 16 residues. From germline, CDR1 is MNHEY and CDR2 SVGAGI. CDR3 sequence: CASSYGGPGSTDTQYF. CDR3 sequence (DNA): TGTGCCAGCAGTTACGGGGGGCCCGGGAGCACAGATACGCAGTATTTT.

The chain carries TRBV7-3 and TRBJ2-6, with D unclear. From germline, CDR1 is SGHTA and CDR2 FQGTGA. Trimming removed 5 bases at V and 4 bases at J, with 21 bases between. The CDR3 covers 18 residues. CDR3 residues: CASSPRAASSAGANVLTF. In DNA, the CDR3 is TGTGCCAGCAGCCCCCGGGCCGCCAGCTCCGCCGGGGCCAACGTCCTGACTTTC.

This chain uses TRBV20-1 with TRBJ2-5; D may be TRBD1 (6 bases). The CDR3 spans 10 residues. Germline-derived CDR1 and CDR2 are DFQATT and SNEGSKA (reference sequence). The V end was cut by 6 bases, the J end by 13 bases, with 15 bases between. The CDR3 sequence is CSAGPDRAYF. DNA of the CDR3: TGCAGTGCGGGCCCGGACAGAGCGTACTTC.

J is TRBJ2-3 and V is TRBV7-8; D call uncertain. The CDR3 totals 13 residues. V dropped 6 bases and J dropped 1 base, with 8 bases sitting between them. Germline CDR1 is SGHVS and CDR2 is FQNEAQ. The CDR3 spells CASRISGTDTQYF. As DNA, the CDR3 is TGTGCCAGCAGGATTTCTGGCACAGATACGCAGTATTTT.

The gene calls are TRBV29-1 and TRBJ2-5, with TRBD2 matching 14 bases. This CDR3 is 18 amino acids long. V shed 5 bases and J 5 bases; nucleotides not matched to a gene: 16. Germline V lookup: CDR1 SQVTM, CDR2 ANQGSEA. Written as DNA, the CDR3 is TGCAGCGTTTCGGGACTAGCGGGAGAGAGGGGGGCTCGGGAGACCCAGTACTTC. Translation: CSVSGLAGERGARETQYF.

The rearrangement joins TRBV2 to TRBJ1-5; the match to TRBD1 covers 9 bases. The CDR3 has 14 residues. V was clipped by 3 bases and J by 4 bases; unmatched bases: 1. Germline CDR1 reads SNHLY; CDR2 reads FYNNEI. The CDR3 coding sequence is TGTGCCAGCAGTGAGGACAGGGGAAATCAGCCCCAGCATTTT. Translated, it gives CASSEDRGNQPQHF.

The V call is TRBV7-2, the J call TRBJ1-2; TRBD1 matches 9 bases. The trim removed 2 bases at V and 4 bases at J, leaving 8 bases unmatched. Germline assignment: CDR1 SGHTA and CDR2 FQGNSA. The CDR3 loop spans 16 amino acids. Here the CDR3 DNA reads TGTGCCAGCAGCTTAAACGGACCGGGACAGGGCTATGGCTACACCTTC. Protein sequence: CASSLNGPGQGYGYTF.

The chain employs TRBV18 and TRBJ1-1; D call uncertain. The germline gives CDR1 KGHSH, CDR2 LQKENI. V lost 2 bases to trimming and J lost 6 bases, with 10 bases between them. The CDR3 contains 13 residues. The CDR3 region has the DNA TGTGCCAGCTCACCAGGGAATGGGGCTGAAGCTTTCTTT. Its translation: CASSPGNGAEAFF.

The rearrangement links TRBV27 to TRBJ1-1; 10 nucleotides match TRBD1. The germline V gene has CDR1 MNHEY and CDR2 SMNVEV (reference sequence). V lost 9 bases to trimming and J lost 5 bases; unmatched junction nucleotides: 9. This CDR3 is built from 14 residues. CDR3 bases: TGTGCCAGTCGGCCGGACAGGGGGGGTACTGAAGCTTTCTTT. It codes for CASRPDRGGTEAFF.

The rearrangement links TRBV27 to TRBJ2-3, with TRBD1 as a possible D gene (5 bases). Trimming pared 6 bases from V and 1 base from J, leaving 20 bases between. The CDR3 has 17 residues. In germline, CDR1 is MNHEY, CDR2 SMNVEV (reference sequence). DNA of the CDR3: TGTGCCAGCAGCCCTGGGGCGTGGTTTGAGCGCACAGATACGCAGTATTTT. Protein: CASSPGAWFERTDTQYF.

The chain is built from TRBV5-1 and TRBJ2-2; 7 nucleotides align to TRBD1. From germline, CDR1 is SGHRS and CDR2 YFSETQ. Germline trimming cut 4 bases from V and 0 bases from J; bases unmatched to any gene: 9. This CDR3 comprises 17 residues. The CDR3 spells CASSSQPGTANTGELFF. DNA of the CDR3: TGCGCCAGCAGCAGTCAACCCGGGACAGCGAACACCGGGGAGCTGTTTTTT.

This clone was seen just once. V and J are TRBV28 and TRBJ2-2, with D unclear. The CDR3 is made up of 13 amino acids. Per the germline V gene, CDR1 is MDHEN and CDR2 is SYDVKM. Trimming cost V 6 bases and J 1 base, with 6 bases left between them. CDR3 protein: CASSHQNTGELFF. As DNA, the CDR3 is TGTGCCAGCAGCCATCAGAACACCGGGGAGCTGTTTTTT.

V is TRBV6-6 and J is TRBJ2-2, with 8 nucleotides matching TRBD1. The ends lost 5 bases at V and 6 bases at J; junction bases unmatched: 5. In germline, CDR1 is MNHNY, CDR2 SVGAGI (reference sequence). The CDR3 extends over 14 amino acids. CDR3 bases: TGTGCCAGCAGTACCTCAGGGGGCTCCGGGGAGCTGTTTTTT. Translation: CASSTSGGSGELFF.

In DNA, the CDR3 is TGCGCCAGCAGCCAAGGGGGGGGCCGAGGAGATACGCAGTATTTT. Its translation is CASSQGGGRGDTQYF. The chain is built from TRBV4-3 and TRBJ2-3; D perhaps matches TRBD2 (7 bases). CDR3 size: 15 residues. V dropped 1 base and J dropped 5 bases, with 13 bases sitting between them. Germline V CDR1 and CDR2: LGHNA, YSLEER.

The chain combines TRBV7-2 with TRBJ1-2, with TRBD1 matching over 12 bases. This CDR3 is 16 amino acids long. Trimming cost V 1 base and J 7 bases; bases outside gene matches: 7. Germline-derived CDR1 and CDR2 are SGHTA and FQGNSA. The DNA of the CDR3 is TGTGCCAGCAGCTTAGGTCCCGGGACAGGGGGCCTTGGCTACACCTTC. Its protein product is CASSLGPGTGGLGYTF.

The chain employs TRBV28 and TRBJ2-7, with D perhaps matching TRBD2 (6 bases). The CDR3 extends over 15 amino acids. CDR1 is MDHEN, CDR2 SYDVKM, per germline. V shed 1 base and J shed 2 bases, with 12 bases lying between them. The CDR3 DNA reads TGTGCCAGCAGTTTATTGGGACTGAGAACCTACGAGCAGTACTTC. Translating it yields CASSLLGLRTYEQYF.

CDR3 loop: CASSPEAWGTEAFF. The CDR3 DNA sequence: TGTGCCAGCAGCCCCGAGGCATGGGGCACTGAAGCTTTCTTT. The J gene is TRBJ1-1, the V gene TRBV7-3; no clear D gene. The V end was cut by 5 bases, the J end by 4 bases, with 14 bases between. The CDR3 has 14 amino acids. The V gene's germline CDR1 is SGHTA and CDR2 FQGTGA.

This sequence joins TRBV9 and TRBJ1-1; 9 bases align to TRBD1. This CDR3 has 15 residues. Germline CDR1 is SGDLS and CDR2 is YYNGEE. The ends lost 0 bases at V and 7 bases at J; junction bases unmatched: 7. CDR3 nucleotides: TGTGCCAGCAGCGTAGAGGGGACAGGGAGGGATGAAGCTTTCTTT. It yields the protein CASSVEGTGRDEAFF.